This T cell receptor (beta chain) was sequenced in a study of T cell responses to AZD1222 COVID-19 vaccine. Study-level information: Pooled samples include second doses given at about 4 or 12 weeks. Study-wide results and limits: Females outnumbered males among donors, who were mostly white British; clonal diversity was possibly underestimated. Nearly half of spike-specific TCRs reportedly target variant regions that are unmutated in the B.1.351 and B.1.1.7 variants. At study baseline, merely over 5 AZD1222 recipients were seropositive.

The CDR3 consists of 14 residues. Germline CDR1 MNHEY, CDR2 SVGEGT. Trimming removed 4 bases from V and 3 bases from J; junction bases left unmatched: 6. A word on this clone: Its antigen is still unknown.

The data were produced by immunoSEQ multiplex PCR, yet TCRdb's version contains in-frame clones alone and is incomplete. This sample yields under 200,000 clones, of which around 92% are seen a single time; roughly 9.2% belongs to the top ten. V usage is TRBV6-2 or TRBV6-3 and J usage is TRBJ2-7; TRBD1 matches at 7 bases. Sample: peripheral blood, taken on day 0 of AZD1222 vaccination. This receptor was identified in an adult in good health. The CDR3 coding sequence is TGTGCCAGCAGTTCCGTGGGACAGTTCTACGAGCAGTACTTC. Protein: CASSSVGQFYEQYF.